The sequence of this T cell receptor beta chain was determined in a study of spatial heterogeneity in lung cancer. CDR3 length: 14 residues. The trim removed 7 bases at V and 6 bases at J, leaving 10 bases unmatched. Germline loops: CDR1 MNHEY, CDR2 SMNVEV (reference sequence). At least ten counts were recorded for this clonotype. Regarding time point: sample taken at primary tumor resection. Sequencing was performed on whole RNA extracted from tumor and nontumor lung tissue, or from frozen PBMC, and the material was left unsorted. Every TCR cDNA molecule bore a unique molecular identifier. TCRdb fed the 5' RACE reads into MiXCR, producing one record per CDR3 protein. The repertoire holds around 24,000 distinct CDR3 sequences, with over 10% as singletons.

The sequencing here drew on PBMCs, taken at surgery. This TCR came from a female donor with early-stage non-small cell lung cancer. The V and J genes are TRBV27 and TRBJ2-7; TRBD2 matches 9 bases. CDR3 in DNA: TGTGCCAGCACCCTGGGGGCTAGCGGGACCGAGCAGTACTTC. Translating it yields CASTLGASGTEQYF.